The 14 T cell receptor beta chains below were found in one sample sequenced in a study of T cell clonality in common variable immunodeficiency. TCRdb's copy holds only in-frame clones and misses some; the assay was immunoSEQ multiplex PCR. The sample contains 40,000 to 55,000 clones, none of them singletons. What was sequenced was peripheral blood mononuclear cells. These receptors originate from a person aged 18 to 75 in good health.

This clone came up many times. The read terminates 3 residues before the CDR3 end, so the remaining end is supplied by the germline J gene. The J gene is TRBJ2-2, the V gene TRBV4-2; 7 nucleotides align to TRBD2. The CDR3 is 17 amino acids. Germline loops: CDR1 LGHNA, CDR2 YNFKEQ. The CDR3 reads CASSLQWGGVTNEKLFF. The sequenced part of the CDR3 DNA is TGTGCCAGCAGCCTCCAATGGGGGGGAGTGACTAATGAAAAG.

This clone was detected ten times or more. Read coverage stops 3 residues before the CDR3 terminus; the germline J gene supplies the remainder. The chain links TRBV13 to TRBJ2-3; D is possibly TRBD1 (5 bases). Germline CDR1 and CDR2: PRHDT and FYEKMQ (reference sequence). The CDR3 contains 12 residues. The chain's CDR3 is CASSDSVGPQYF. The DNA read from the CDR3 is TGTGCCAGCAGCGACAGTGTAGGGCCG.

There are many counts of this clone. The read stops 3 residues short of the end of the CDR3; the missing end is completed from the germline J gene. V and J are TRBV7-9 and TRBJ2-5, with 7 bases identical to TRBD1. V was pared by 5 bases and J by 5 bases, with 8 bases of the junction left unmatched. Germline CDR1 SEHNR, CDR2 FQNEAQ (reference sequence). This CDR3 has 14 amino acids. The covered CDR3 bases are TGTGCCAGCAGCCCGTCACAGGGGTTGGAGACC. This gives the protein CASSPSQGLET. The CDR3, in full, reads CASSPSQGLETQYF.

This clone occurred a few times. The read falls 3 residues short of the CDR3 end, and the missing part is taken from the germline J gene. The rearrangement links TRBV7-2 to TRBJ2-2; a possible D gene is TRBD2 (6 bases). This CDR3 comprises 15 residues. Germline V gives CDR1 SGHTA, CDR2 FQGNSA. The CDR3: CASSLARGMGEKLFF. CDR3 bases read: TGTGCCAGCAGCTTAGCCCGGGGGATGGGGGAAAAG.

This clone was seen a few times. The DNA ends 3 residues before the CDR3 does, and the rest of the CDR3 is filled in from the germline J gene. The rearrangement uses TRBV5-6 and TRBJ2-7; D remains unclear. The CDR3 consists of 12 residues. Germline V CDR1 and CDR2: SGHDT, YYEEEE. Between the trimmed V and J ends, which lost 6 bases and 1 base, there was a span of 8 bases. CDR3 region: CASTDGSYEQYF. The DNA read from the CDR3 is TGTGCCAGCACTGACGGGTCCTACGAG.

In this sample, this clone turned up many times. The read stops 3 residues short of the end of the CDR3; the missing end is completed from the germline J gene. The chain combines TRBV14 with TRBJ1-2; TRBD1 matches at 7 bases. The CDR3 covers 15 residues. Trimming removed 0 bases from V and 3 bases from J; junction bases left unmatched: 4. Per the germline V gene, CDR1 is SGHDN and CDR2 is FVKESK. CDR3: CASSQEDRVYYGYTF. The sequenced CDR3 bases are TGTGCCAGCAGCCAAGAAGACAGGGTCTACTATGGC. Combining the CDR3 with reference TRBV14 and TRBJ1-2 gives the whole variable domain EAGVTQFPSHSVIEKGQTVTLRCDPISGHDNLYWYRRVMGKEIKFLLHFVKESKQDESGMPNNRFLAERTGGTYSTLKVQPAELEDSGVYFCASSQEDRVYYGYTFGSGTRLTVV.

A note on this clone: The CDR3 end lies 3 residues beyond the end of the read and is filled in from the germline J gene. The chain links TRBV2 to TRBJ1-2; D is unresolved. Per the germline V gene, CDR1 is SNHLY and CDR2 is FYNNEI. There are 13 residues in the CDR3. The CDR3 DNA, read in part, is TGTGCCAGCAGTGAAGGAGGTACAGATACC. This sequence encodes CASSEGGTDT. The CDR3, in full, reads CASSEGGTDTYTF.

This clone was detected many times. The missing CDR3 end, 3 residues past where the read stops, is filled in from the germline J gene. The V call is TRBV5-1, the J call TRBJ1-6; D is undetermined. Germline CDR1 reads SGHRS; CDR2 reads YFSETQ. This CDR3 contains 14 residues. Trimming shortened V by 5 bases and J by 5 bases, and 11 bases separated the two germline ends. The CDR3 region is CASSPAANNSPLHF. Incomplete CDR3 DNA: TGCGCCAGCAGTCCCGCCGCGAATAATTCACCC.

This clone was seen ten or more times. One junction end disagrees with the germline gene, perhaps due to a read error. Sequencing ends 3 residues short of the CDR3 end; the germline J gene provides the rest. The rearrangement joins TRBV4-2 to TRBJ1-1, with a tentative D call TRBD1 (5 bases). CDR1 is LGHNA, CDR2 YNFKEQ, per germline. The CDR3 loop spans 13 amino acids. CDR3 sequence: CASSRRGNTEAFF. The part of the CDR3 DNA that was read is TGCGCCAGCAGCCGGAGGGGGAACACTGAA.

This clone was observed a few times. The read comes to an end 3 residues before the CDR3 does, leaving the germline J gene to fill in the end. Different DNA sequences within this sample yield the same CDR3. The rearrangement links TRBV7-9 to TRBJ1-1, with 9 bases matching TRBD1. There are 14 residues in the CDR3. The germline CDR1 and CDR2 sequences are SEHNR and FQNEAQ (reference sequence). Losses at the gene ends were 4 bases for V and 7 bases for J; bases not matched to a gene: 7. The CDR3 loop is CASSSSGTGIEAFF. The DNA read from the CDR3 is TGTGCCAGCAGCTCGTCCGGGACAGGGATTGAA.

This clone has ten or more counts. This chain's CDR3 is CASSFGASRGSPLFF. The sequenced part of the CDR3 DNA is TGTGCCAGCAGCTTTGGCGCGTCTAGGGGTTCACCA. The V gene is TRBV5-4, the J gene TRBJ1-4, with D possibly TRBD1 on 5 matching bases. The read stops 3 residues short of the end of the CDR3; the missing end is completed from the germline J gene. The CDR3 covers 15 residues. Germline CDR1 is SGHNT and CDR2 is YYREEE (reference sequence).

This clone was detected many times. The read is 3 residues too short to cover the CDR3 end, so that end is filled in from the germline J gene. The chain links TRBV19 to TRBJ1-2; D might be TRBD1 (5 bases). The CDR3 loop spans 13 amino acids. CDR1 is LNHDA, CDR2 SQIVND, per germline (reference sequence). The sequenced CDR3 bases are TGTGCCAGTAGTATAGGAGGGGCGCAGGGC. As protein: CASSIGGAQG. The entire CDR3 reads CASSIGGAQGYTF.

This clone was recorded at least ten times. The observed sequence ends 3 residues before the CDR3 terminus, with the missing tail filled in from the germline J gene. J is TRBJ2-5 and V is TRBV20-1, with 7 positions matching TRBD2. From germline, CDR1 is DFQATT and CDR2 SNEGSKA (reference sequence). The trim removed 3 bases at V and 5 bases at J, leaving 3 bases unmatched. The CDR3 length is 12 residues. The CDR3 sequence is CSARGGWETQYF. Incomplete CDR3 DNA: TGCAGTGCTAGGGGGGGGTGGGAGACC.

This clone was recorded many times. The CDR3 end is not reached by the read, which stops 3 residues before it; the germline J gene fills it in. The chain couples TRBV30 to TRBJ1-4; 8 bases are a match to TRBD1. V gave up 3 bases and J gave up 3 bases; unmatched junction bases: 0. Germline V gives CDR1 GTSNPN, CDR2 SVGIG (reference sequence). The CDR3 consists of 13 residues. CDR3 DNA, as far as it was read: TGTGCCTGGAGGACAGGGGCTAATGAAAAA. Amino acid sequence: CAWRTGANEK. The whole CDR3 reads CAWRTGANEKLFF.